Below, 29 T cell receptor beta chains from the same sample are listed, as sequenced in a study of blood T cells in healthy people across ages. It was with a sample-barcoded 5' primer and a J-beta primer mix that a second PCR of about 7 to 12 cycles was run. TCRdb called the 5' RACE reads again in MiXCR, with one record for every CDR3 protein. Found here are fewer than 950,000 distinct CDR3 sequences, 35% to 40% of them singletons; the top ten hold 10% to 15%. The sequencing sample was made of blood. These receptors were collected from a man between 18 and 35 years old in good health.

This chain connects TRBV5-1 to TRBJ1-4; D call uncertain. This CDR3 spans 12 amino acids. Germline CDR1 and CDR2: SGHRS and YFSETQ. The germline V and J ends were trimmed by 0 bases and 13 bases, with 10 bases remaining between them. In DNA form, the CDR3 reads TGCGCCAGCAGCTTGGCTGGGGAACTACTGTTTTTT. Its translation: CASSLAGELLFF.

This clonotype showed up many times. The CDR3 DNA follows: TGCGCCAGCAGCGGGACAGCGGAAGATACGCAGTATTTT. Translating gives CASSGTAEDTQYF. The rearrangement uses TRBV5-1 and TRBJ2-3; 7 nucleotides match TRBD1. The CDR3 is 13 residues long. V lost 4 bases, J lost 5 bases, and 4 bases stayed unmatched. Germline CDR1 is SGHRS and CDR2 is YFSETQ. Using reference TRBV5-1 and TRBJ2-3 for the parts outside the CDR3, the full variable domain is KAGVTQTPRYLIKTRGQQVTLSCSPISGHRSVSWYQQTPGQGLQFLFEYFSETQRNKGNFPGRFSGRQFSNSRSEMNVSTLELGDSALYLCASSGTAEDTQYFGPGTRLTVL.

This clonotype occurred a few times. The chain employs TRBV7-8 and TRBJ2-2, with 9 bases identical to TRBD2. Germline CDR1 SGHVS, CDR2 FQNEAQ. This CDR3 is 16 amino acids long. J gave up 3 bases and V 1 base, and 3 bases lay outside the gene matches. The CDR3 spells CASSLGSGGYTGELFF. CDR3 nucleotide sequence: TGTGCCAGCAGCTTAGGTAGCGGGGGATACACCGGGGAGCTGTTTTTT.

This clonotype has a handful of counts. This chain links TRBV4-3 with TRBJ2-3; TRBD2 might be the D (6 bases). Deletions cut 3 bases from V and 0 bases from J, with 16 bases between. This CDR3 has 17 residues. Per the germline V gene, CDR1 is LGHNA and CDR2 is YSLEER. The DNA for the CDR3 is TGCGCCAGCAGCCAGAAACCCGGGGGATCTAGCACAGATACGCAGTATTTT. This translates into CASSQKPGGSSTDTQYF.

DNA for the CDR3: TGTGCCAGCTCACCACCGAGCAGAAGGGACAGCTACCAAGAGACCCAGTACTTC. Protein sequence: CASSPPSRRDSYQETQYF. V and J are TRBV18 and TRBJ2-5; 7 bases line up with TRBD1. Germline V gene sequence: CDR1 KGHSH, CDR2 LQKENI. V trimming: 0 bases; J trimming: 0 bases; junction bases outside the gene matches: 10. The CDR3 is made up of 18 amino acids.

This clonotype was detected a few times. At one end, the junction sequence differs from germline, possibly due to a read error. The chain recombines TRBV4-2 with TRBJ2-3, with D maybe TRBD2 (5 bases). CDR3 size: 16 residues. Germline V gives CDR1 LGHNA, CDR2 YNFKEQ. The CDR3 bases are TGTGCCAACAGCCAAGATTACGGAGCGGGCACAGATACGCAGTATTTT. This codes for CANSQDYGAGTDTQYF.

This rearrangement joins TRBV4-1 to TRBJ1-6; no clear D gene. V was cut by 0 bases and J by 7 bases, with 13 bases left in between. Germline V lookup: CDR1 MGHRA, CDR2 YSYEKL. CDR3 length equals 16 residues. The CDR3 sequence: CASSQDNVPWNSPLHF. DNA of the CDR3: TGCGCCAGCAGCCAAGATAACGTCCCTTGGAATTCACCCCTCCACTTT.

The DNA of the CDR3 is TGCGCCAGCAGCTTGATAGAACAGTCCTACGAGCAGTACTTC. Its translation: CASSLIEQSYEQYF. This chain links TRBV5-1 with TRBJ2-7; D unresolved. The CDR3 is made up of 14 amino acids. Trimming cost V 1 base and J 1 base, with 9 bases left between them. The germline V gene has CDR1 SGHRS and CDR2 YFSETQ.

This clonotype was picked up one time. The chain recombines TRBV6-2 or TRBV6-3 with TRBJ2-6, with a tentative D call TRBD1 (6 bases). The length of the CDR3 is 18 residues. With 4 bases removed from V and 0 bases from J, the gap between germline ends came to 16 bases. CDR1 MNHEY and CDR2 SVGEGT come from the germline V gene. The CDR3 protein is CASSLNPGHPSGANVLTF. CDR3 DNA sequence: TGTGCCAGCAGTTTGAATCCGGGACACCCCTCTGGGGCCAACGTCCTGACTTTC.

This chain uses TRBV30 with TRBJ1-1; 8 bases fit TRBD1. Germline loops: CDR1 GTSNPN, CDR2 SVGIG (reference sequence). With 2 bases clipped from V and 1 base from J, the junction kept 3 bases outside the gene matches. The length of the CDR3 is 14 residues. As DNA, the CDR3 is TGTGCCTGGAGTACCGGACAGGGGAACACTGAAGCTTTCTTT. It codes for CAWSTGQGNTEAFF.

This chain links TRBV25-1 with TRBJ1-1; TRBD1 is a possible D gene (5 bases). The CDR3 is made up of 16 amino acids. Trimming shortened V by 4 bases and J by 1 base, and 16 bases separated the two germline ends. Germline V CDR1 and CDR2: MGHDK, SYGVNS. CDR3 residues: CASSGIDSRKNTEAFF. The CDR3 nucleotides read TGTGCCAGCAGTGGAATTGACAGCCGGAAGAACACTGAAGCTTTCTTT.

The CDR3 spells CAIKMTEDSYNEQFF. For the CDR3, the DNA is TGTGCCATCAAGATGACAGAAGACTCCTACAATGAGCAGTTCTTC. The rearrangement uses TRBV10-3 and TRBJ2-1; D may be TRBD1 (5 bases). Trimming left V 7 bases short and J 0 bases short, with 13 bases between. This CDR3 has 15 amino acids. Germline values: CDR1 ENHRY, CDR2 SYGVKD.

There are a few counts of this clonotype. The chain has TRBV20-1 and TRBJ2-1, with D perhaps being TRBD1 or TRBD2 (6 bases each). The ends were cut back, 5 bases at V and 3 bases at J, with 23 bases in the middle. CDR1 DFQATT and CDR2 SNEGSKA come from the germline V gene (reference sequence). CDR3 length: 17 residues. As DNA, the CDR3 is TGCAGTGCTTCCCCGCCGCGTGGGGGGCTCTACTACAATGAGCAGTTCTTC. Amino acid sequence: CSASPPRGGLYYNEQFF.

This sequence joins TRBV7-2 and TRBJ2-2, with D perhaps matching TRBD1 (6 bases). Germline V gene lookup returns CDR1 SGHTA and CDR2 FQGNSA. This CDR3 spans 14 amino acids. V lost 5 bases and J lost 1, with 8 bases in between. This CDR3 reads CASSRGQNTGELFF. The CDR3 nucleotides read TGTGCCAGCAGCCGGGGACAGAACACCGGGGAGCTGTTTTTT. The whole variable domain, filled in from reference TRBV7-2 and TRBJ2-2, reads GAGVSQSPSNKVTEKGKDVELRCDPISGHTALYWYRQSLGQGLEFLIYFQGNSAPDKSGLPSDRFSAERTGGSVSTLTIQRTQQEDSAVYLCASSRGQNTGELFFGEGSRLTVL.

This clonotype showed up just a few times. This sequence joins TRBV20-1 and TRBJ1-4; D is perhaps TRBD1 (5 bases). Germline V lookup: CDR1 DFQATT, CDR2 SNEGSKA (reference sequence). This CDR3 region has 12 residues. V was cut by 5 bases and J by 8 bases, with 12 bases left in between. The chain's CDR3 is CSAGWTSEKLFF. The CDR3 nucleotides are TGCAGTGCTGGGTGGACAAGCGAAAAACTGTTTTTT.

The chain carries TRBV20-1 and TRBJ2-2, with 15 bases matching TRBD2. Per germline, CDR1 DFQATT and CDR2 SNEGSKA (reference sequence). This CDR3 comprises 16 residues. With V trimmed by 5 bases and J by 4 bases, 5 bases remained unmatched. In DNA form, the CDR3 reads TGCAGTGCTCGGACTAGCGGGGGGGCGAGCACCGGGGAGCTGTTTTTT. The encoded protein is CSARTSGGASTGELFF.

This clonotype has just a few counts. This chain connects TRBV15 to TRBJ1-3; D ambiguous. Trimming removed 2 bases at V and 4 bases at J, with 18 bases between. The CDR3 has 17 residues. Germline V gene lookup returns CDR1 LNHNV and CDR2 YYDKDF (reference sequence). The CDR3 DNA sequence: TGTGCCACCAGCAGATTCCGGTTAGGCTACGGGGGAAACACCATATATTTT. Amino acid sequence: CATSRFRLGYGGNTIYF. The full variable domain, completed using reference TRBV15 and TRBJ1-3, is DAMVIQNPRYQVTQFGKPVTLSCSQTLNHNVMYWYQQKSSQAPKLLFHYYDKDFNNEADTPDNFQSRRPNTSFCFLDIRSPGLGDTAMYLCATSRFRLGYGGNTIYFGEGSWLTVV.

This clonotype turned up a few times. This chain uses TRBV6-6 with TRBJ1-6, with a tentative D call TRBD1 (5 bases). Trimming left V 8 bases short and J 7 bases short, with 18 bases between. Germline CDR1 and CDR2: MNHNY and SVGAGI (reference sequence). The CDR3 sequence is 15 residues long. For the CDR3, the DNA is TGTGCCAGCCGAGACCGGGACGGAAAGAATTCACCCCTCCACTTT. Encoded protein: CASRDRDGKNSPLHF.

This clonotype was detected only a few times. This chain connects TRBV12-3 or TRBV12-4 to TRBJ1-1, with D uncertain. Trimming removed 7 bases at V and 11 bases at J, with 17 bases between. The CDR3 has 12 amino acids. The CDR3 protein is CASTTGKGRAFF. The CDR3 DNA reads TGTGCCAGCACGACGGGGAAAGGGAGGGCTTTCTTT.

Worth noting for this clonotype: This could be a read error, since a much larger clone is one nucleotide away. V is TRBV11-2 and J is TRBJ2-5; D might be TRBD1 (5 bases). CDR1 is SGHAT, CDR2 FQNNGV, per germline. This CDR3 comprises 17 residues. Trimming removed 1 base at V and 11 bases at J, with 26 bases between. CDR3 sequence: CASSLVDGAGWRSEQYF. CDR3 sequence (DNA): TGTGCCAGCAGCTTAGTTGATGGGGCAGGGTGGCGGAGTGAGCAGTACTTC. Full variable domain (outside the CDR3, taken from reference TRBV11-2 and TRBJ2-5): EAGVAQSPRYKIIEKRQSVAFWCNPISGHATLYWYQQILGQGPKLLIQFQNNGVVDDSQLPKDRFSAERLKGVDSTLKIQPAKLEDSAVYLCASSLVDGAGWRSEQYFGPGTRLLVL.

This clonotype was counted at least ten times. V and J are TRBV6-2 or TRBV6-3 and TRBJ2-1; no firm D call. The CDR3 has 15 amino acids. V was trimmed by 8 bases and J by 0 bases, leaving 14 bases between them. Germline V gene data show CDR1 as MNHEY and CDR2 as SVGEGT. The CDR3 region has the DNA TGTGCCAGCTCGGCAACGGTTAGCTCCTACAATGAGCAGTTCTTC. It yields the protein CASSATVSSYNEQFF.

This chain connects TRBV4-3 to TRBJ1-4, with 10 bases identical to TRBD1. This CDR3 region has 16 residues. Germline trimming cut 1 base from V and 11 bases from J; bases unmatched to any gene: 10. Germline V lookup: CDR1 LGHNA, CDR2 YSLEER. CDR3 sequence reads: CASSQAGQGVFGKLFF. CDR3 sequence (DNA): TGCGCCAGCAGCCAAGCTGGACAGGGGGTCTTCGGGAAACTGTTTTTT.

On this clonotype: The junction does not match germline at one end; this may be a read error. V and J are TRBV6-1 and TRBJ1-2; tentative D call: TRBD1 (5 bases). Looked up from germline, CDR1 is MNHNS and CDR2 is SASEGT. This CDR3 spans 13 amino acids. The CDR3 sequence is CAGSPRENYGYTF. The CDR3 DNA follows: TGTGCCGGCAGCCCCAGGGAAAACTATGGCTACACCTTC.

This clonotype was counted ten times or more. CDR3 sequence (DNA): TGCAGTGCTAGAGATCGGAGCACTAGCTTAGGGTATGGCTACACCTTC. It specifies CSARDRSTSLGYGYTF. The chain uses TRBV20-1 and TRBJ1-2; D is unresolved. This CDR3 contains 16 residues. The germline V and J ends were trimmed by 0 bases and 5 bases, with 19 bases remaining between them. Germline lookup yields CDR1 DFQATT and CDR2 SNEGSKA (reference sequence).

This clonotype turned up a few times. V usage is TRBV9 and J usage is TRBJ1-1; 8 positions match TRBD1. The V and J ends lost 0 bases and 5 bases, in that order; junction bases with no gene match: 9. This CDR3 spans 16 amino acids. The germline V gene has CDR1 SGDLS and CDR2 YYNGEE. CDR3 region: CASSVGAGGRGTEAFF. In nucleotides, the CDR3 is TGTGCCAGCAGCGTAGGGGCAGGGGGCAGGGGTACTGAAGCTTTCTTT.

The V gene is TRBV5-1, the J gene TRBJ2-5, with D tentatively TRBD2 (5 bases). With the DNA end fitting TRBJ2-7 better, the J assignment may be wrong. Germline CDR1 reads SGHRS; CDR2 reads YFSETQ. There are 14 residues in the CDR3. The CDR3 coding sequence is TGCGCCAGCAGCTTGCGCCTTAGCGAACCCGAGCAGTACTTC. This sequence encodes CASSLRLSEPEQYF.

The chain couples TRBV9 to TRBJ2-2; the match to TRBD1 covers 9 bases. Trimming cost V 3 bases and J 4 bases; bases outside gene matches: 7. Germline V gene data show CDR1 as SGDLS and CDR2 as YYNGEE. The CDR3 has 16 residues. This CDR3 reads CASSAGQGYATGELFF. CDR3 coding DNA: TGTGCCAGCAGCGCGGGACAGGGCTATGCCACCGGGGAGCTGTTTTTT.

In regard to this clonotype: A much larger clone differs by one base, so this may be a read error. The chain couples TRBV16 to TRBJ2-1, with D maybe TRBD2 (6 bases). CDR3 size: 13 residues. CDR1 KGHSY and CDR2 FQNENV come from the germline V gene. CDR3 protein: CASNPGLNNGQFF. CDR3 DNA: TGTGCCAGCAACCCGGGACTTAACAATGGGCAGTTCTTC.

This clonotype was recorded a few times. This chain connects TRBV20-1 to TRBJ1-4, with D uncertain. V was shortened by 0 bases and J by 7 bases, with 15 bases between the two germline ends. Germline lookup yields CDR1 DFQATT and CDR2 SNEGSKA (reference sequence). This CDR3 has 15 amino acids. This chain's CDR3 is CSARDLGGGIEKLFF. In DNA form, the CDR3 reads TGCAGTGCTAGAGATCTTGGCGGCGGGATTGAAAAACTGTTTTTT.